Listed here are 8 T cell receptor beta chains from one sample, sequenced in a study of blood T cell repertoires in COVID-19. Only in-frame clones appear in the TCRdb table, and some are missing; sequencing was by immunoSEQ multiplex PCR. The sample includes approximately 100,000 clones, approximately 90% of them seen just once. The sequenced sample consisted of peripheral blood. The receptors come from a man in his sixties with acute or convalescent COVID-19.

The table lists this clone with a count of one. This chain connects TRBV5-1 to TRBJ1-2; TRBD1 matches 8 bases. The V and J ends lost 4 bases and 7 bases, in that order; junction bases with no gene match: 6. The CDR3 covers 13 residues. Looked up from germline, CDR1 is SGHRS and CDR2 is YFSETQ. The CDR3 DNA is TGCGCCAGCAGCGCAGGGGGCCGGGGTGGCTACACCTTC. It specifies CASSAGGRGGYTF.

The V gene is TRBV6-5, the J gene TRBJ2-2, with TRBD1 identical over 10 bases. The trim removed 8 bases at V and 7 bases at J, leaving 10 bases unmatched. CDR1 is MNHEY and CDR2 is SVGAGI in the germline V gene. This CDR3 region has 15 residues. The CDR3 reads CASPPADRGVGELFF. The CDR3 DNA follows: TGTGCCAGCCCGCCTGCGGACAGGGGGGTCGGGGAGCTGTTTTTT.

The chain links TRBV4-1 to TRBJ1-5; D is perhaps TRBD1 (5 bases). The ends were cut back, 3 bases at V and 3 bases at J, with 9 bases in the middle. Germline CDR1 and CDR2: MGHRA and YSYEKL. The CDR3 consists of 14 residues. The DNA for the CDR3 is TGCGCCAGCAGCCATGGGGCCATCAATCAGCCCCAGCATTTT. The encoded protein is CASSHGAINQPQHF.

The CDR3 region is CASSLGTGDGYTF. The CDR3, as DNA: TGCGCCAGCAGCCTAGGGACAGGGGATGGCTACACCTTC. This chain connects TRBV5-1 to TRBJ1-2; 10 bases are a match to TRBD1. Germline V CDR1 and CDR2: SGHRS, YFSETQ. The ends lost 4 bases at V and 6 bases at J; junction bases unmatched: 3. CDR3 length: 13 amino acids.

The chain couples TRBV4-1 to TRBJ2-1; 8 bases are shared with TRBD2. The trim removed 0 bases at V and 6 bases at J, leaving 10 bases unmatched. Germline V CDR1 and CDR2: MGHRA, YSYEKL. The CDR3 length is 17 residues. The CDR3 loop reads CASSQETEAGVLNEQFF. CDR3 nucleotide sequence: TGCGCCAGCAGCCAAGAGACTGAAGCGGGAGTCCTCAATGAGCAGTTCTTC.

The CDR3 coding sequence is TGTGCCAGCAGCCTTTCGGCGGGGGGTGGCTACACCTTC. Its protein is CASSLSAGGGYTF. V is TRBV3-1 (or the pseudogene TRBV3-2) and J is TRBJ1-2; TRBD1 is a possible D gene (5 bases). The CDR3 is 13 residues long. The germline V gene has CDR1 LGHDT and CDR2 YNNKEL (reference sequence). V was clipped by 4 bases and J by 7 bases, with 13 bases between them.

This clone was recorded once. The V call is TRBV4-2, the J call TRBJ1-5; 8 nucleotides line up with TRBD1. Per germline, CDR1 LGHNA and CDR2 YNFKEQ. The J segment lost 5 bases and the V segment lost 5 bases, leaving 23 bases of the junction unmatched. This CDR3 comprises 20 residues. Here the CDR3 DNA reads TGTGCCAGCAGCGGGCGATACGGAGGGCAGGGGGCCGAACAAGATCAGCCCCAGCATTTT. Translated, it gives CASSGRYGGQGAEQDQPQHF.

The chain uses TRBV6-2 or TRBV6-3 and TRBJ2-2; TRBD2 matches 7 bases. CDR3 length: 16 residues. J gave up 5 bases and V 1 base, and 7 bases lay outside the gene matches. The germline CDR1 and CDR2 sequences are MNHEY and SVGEGT. Here the CDR3 reads CASSYLGGSRTGELFF. CDR3 in DNA: TGTGCCAGCAGTTACTTAGGCGGGAGCAGAACCGGGGAGCTGTTTTTT.